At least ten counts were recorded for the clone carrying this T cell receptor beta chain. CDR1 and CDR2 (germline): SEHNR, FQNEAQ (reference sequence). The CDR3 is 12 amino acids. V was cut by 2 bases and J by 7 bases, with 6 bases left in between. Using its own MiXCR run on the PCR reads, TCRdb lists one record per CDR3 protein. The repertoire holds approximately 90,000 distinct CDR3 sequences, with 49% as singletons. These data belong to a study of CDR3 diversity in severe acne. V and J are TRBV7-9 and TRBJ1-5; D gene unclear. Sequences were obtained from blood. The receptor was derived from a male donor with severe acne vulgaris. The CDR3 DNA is TGTGCCAGCAGCTTAACGAACCAGCCCCAGCATTTT. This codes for CASSLTNQPQHF.